Shown below are 31 T cell receptor beta chains from a single sample sequenced in a study of cytomegalovirus exposure and HLA in healthy donors (dated by TCRdb to the late 2010s). Library creation used the immunoSEQ multiplex PCR assay. A mixture of 60 forward primers for TCR Vbeta segments and 13 reverse primers for TCR Jbeta segments was used in the multiplex PCR. As stored in TCRdb, this immuneACCESS dataset retains in-frame rearrangements with V and J assigned. A fraction of the clones does not appear; measured against another copy, unresolved V genes explain less than half of the discrepancy, and the remainder lacks a known reason. Present in this sample are approximately 59,000 clones, 60% to 80% of which were seen just once. About 3% of the sample is in the top ten clones. The material sequenced was PBMCs. The receptors derive from a man aged 25-45 years in good health and CMV-seronegative.

In DNA, the CDR3 is TGTGCCAGCAGCTCAAGGACTAGCGGGGGGAACCAAGAGACCCAGTACTTC. Translated: CASSSRTSGGNQETQYF. The J gene is TRBJ2-5, the V gene TRBV13; TRBD2 matches at 14 bases. The junction had 4 bases not matched to a gene; V was cut back by 4 bases and J by 0 bases. The CDR3 contains 17 residues. Germline lookup yields CDR1 PRHDT and CDR2 FYEKMQ (reference sequence).

This clone was seen only a few times. The chain uses TRBV10-3 and TRBJ1-5; the match to TRBD1 covers 8 bases. V lost 0 bases and J lost 7; bases outside the gene matches: 5. CDR1 is ENHRY and CDR2 is SYGVKD in the germline V gene. The CDR3 is 15 residues long. DNA for the CDR3: TGTGCCATCAGTGAGTCGGACGACAGGGGACAGCCCCAGCATTTT. As protein: CAISESDDRGQPQHF.

To note about this clone: A read error may account for a junction end that differs from germline. This chain links TRBV30 with TRBJ2-1; 7 bases line up with TRBD2. The CDR3 has 13 amino acids. Per the germline V gene, CDR1 is GTSNPN and CDR2 is SVGIG (reference sequence). The CDR3 DNA sequence: TGTGCCTGGAGTGTGACTAGCTACTATGAGCAGTTCTTC. Residues: CAWSVTSYYEQFF.

V is TRBV9 and J is TRBJ2-2, with 8 bases fitting TRBD1. With 2 bases clipped from V and 6 bases from J, the junction kept 0 bases outside the gene matches. The length of the CDR3 is 13 residues. CDR1 SGDLS and CDR2 YYNGEE come from the germline V gene. The CDR3, as DNA: TGTGCCAGCAGCGTGACAGGGGCCGGGGAGCTGTTTTTT. This codes for CASSVTGAGELFF.

This sequence joins TRBV5-1 and TRBJ2-5, with TRBD2 matching over 12 bases. The length of the CDR3 is 17 residues. Trimming cost V 0 bases and J 5 bases; bases outside gene matches: 8. CDR1 and CDR2 from the germline V gene are SGHRS and YFSETQ. The CDR3 bases are TGCGCCAGCAGCTTGGAGGCTAGCGGGGGGGCCTATGAGACCCAGTACTTC. This sequence encodes CASSLEASGGAYETQYF.

The genes are TRBV28 and TRBJ2-6; perhaps TRBD2 as D (6 bases). The length of the CDR3 is 16 residues. Trimming left V 4 bases short and J 3 bases short, with 13 bases between. CDR1 and CDR2 (germline): MDHEN, SYDVKM. The CDR3 sequence is CASSSAGPHGANVLTF. CDR3 nucleotide sequence: TGTGCCAGCAGTTCGGCGGGGCCGCATGGGGCCAACGTCCTGACTTTC.

The chain carries TRBV9 and TRBJ2-3, with D possibly being TRBD1 (5 bases). V was cut by 7 bases and J by 2 bases, with 11 bases left in between. The CDR3 loop spans 13 amino acids. CDR1 is SGDLS and CDR2 is YYNGEE in the germline V gene. The DNA for the CDR3 is TGTGCCAGCCTGGGGCCCGTCACAGATACGCAGTATTTT. Its translation is CASLGPVTDTQYF.

The table lists this clone with a few counts. V gene TRBV5-4 combines with J gene TRBJ2-5; 7 bases fit TRBD2. Germline V lookup: CDR1 SGHNT, CDR2 YYREEE (reference sequence). V dropped 2 bases and J dropped 4; count of bases not matched to a gene: 8. The CDR3 runs to 15 residues. The CDR3 spells CASSFSTSDTETQYF. The CDR3 coding sequence is TGTGCCAGCAGCTTTTCTACTAGCGATACAGAGACCCAGTACTTC.

This clone is a singleton in its sample. V gene TRBV30 combines with J gene TRBJ1-5; D not resolved. V lost 3 bases, J lost 2 bases, and 17 bases lay in between. The germline V gene encodes CDR1 GTSNPN and CDR2 SVGIG (reference sequence). The CDR3 is 16 residues long. CDR3 sequence: CAWRTPMRGGNQPQHF. In nucleotides, the CDR3 is TGTGCCTGGAGGACCCCAATGCGGGGTGGCAATCAGCCCCAGCATTTT.

The chain combines TRBV27 with TRBJ2-7; 11 bases align to TRBD2. The CDR3 spans 14 residues. With 5 bases clipped from V and 2 bases from J, the junction kept 2 bases outside the gene matches. The germline V gene encodes CDR1 MNHEY and CDR2 SMNVEV (reference sequence). CDR3 residues: CASSLLAGAYEQYF. DNA of the CDR3: TGTGCCAGCAGTCTACTAGCGGGGGCCTACGAGCAGTACTTC.

This clone was observed a single time. The chain combines TRBV9 with TRBJ1-1; D is perhaps TRBD1 (6 bases). CDR1 and CDR2 from the germline V gene are SGDLS and YYNGEE. Between the trimmed V and J ends, which lost 0 bases and 1 base, there was a span of 10 bases. The CDR3 covers 15 residues. The CDR3 sequence: CASSVAGDPNTEAFF. The CDR3 bases are TGTGCCAGCAGCGTAGCAGGGGACCCGAACACTGAAGCTTTCTTT.

V is TRBV7-2 and J is TRBJ1-1; 7 bases agree with TRBD1. The ends lost 5 bases at V and 2 bases at J; junction bases unmatched: 5. Germline V gene lookup returns CDR1 SGHTA and CDR2 FQGNSA. This CDR3 has 14 amino acids. The CDR3 loop reads CASSTRGGNTEAFF. The CDR3 DNA reads as TGTGCCAGCAGCACGCGAGGGGGCAACACTGAAGCTTTCTTT. Supplemented by reference TRBV7-2 and TRBJ1-1, the full variable domain reads GAGVSQSPSNKVTEKGKDVELRCDPISGHTALYWYRQSLGQGLEFLIYFQGNSAPDKSGLPSDRFSAERTGGSVSTLTIQRTQQEDSAVYLCASSTRGGNTEAFFGQGTRLTVV.

The chain couples TRBV6-5 to TRBJ2-3, with a weak D call TRBD2 (5 bases). The CDR3 is 14 amino acids. CDR1 and CDR2 (germline): MNHEY, SVGAGI. V was clipped by 5 bases and J by 4 bases, with 13 bases between them. Written as DNA, the CDR3 is TGTGCCAGCAGTACTAGTCGGAACTCAGATACGCAGTATTTT. Residues: CASSTSRNSDTQYF.

This clone was seen a handful of times. The V and J genes are TRBV2 and TRBJ1-3, with a tentative D call TRBD1 (6 bases). CDR1 and CDR2 (germline): SNHLY, FYNNEI. Trimming pared 7 bases from V and 0 bases from J, leaving 25 bases between. The CDR3 runs 19 residues. The CDR3 is CASKQQGLPSDPSGNTIYF. The CDR3 DNA sequence: TGTGCCAGCAAACAACAGGGATTGCCCTCGGATCCCTCTGGAAACACCATATATTTT.

This clone has only a few counts. The chain joins TRBV5-6 to TRBJ2-3; TRBD1 might be the D (5 bases). The germline CDR1 and CDR2 sequences are SGHDT and YYEEEE. The CDR3 extends over 16 amino acids. Trimming left V 4 bases short and J 1 base short, with 16 bases between. CDR3 sequence: CASSDEAGYGTDTQYF. CDR3 bases: TGTGCCAGCAGCGATGAAGCAGGGTACGGCACAGATACGCAGTATTTT.

The chain combines TRBV19 with TRBJ1-3; D gene unclear. CDR1 LNHDA and CDR2 SQIVND come from the germline V gene (reference sequence). Trimming stripped 8 bases from V and 12 bases from J, with 11 bases between. The CDR3 has 10 residues. DNA for the CDR3: TGTGCCAGTTGTGGGCGGGGCATATATTTT. Translating gives CASCGRGIYF.

The rearrangement links TRBV5-1 to TRBJ1-2, with 7 bases matching TRBD1. In germline, CDR1 is SGHRS, CDR2 YFSETQ. The V segment lost 4 bases and the J segment 1 base; nucleotides outside the gene matches: 7. The length of the CDR3 is 15 residues. The CDR3 spells CASSLTGTVNYGYTF. CDR3 in DNA: TGCGCCAGCAGCCTCACCGGGACAGTTAACTATGGCTACACCTTC.

The sample holds a few counts of this clone. The rearrangement links TRBV18 to TRBJ2-1, with a possible D match to TRBD1 (6 bases). Germline CDR1 reads KGHSH; CDR2 reads LQKENI. CDR3 length: 14 residues. V was shortened by 6 bases and J by 5 bases, with 14 bases between the two germline ends. CDR3 bases: TGTGCCAGCTCGCGACGACAGGCGAACAATGAGCAGTTCTTC. Amino acids: CASSRRQANNEQFF.

The chain recombines TRBV5-1 with TRBJ2-2; possibly TRBD1 for D (5 bases). Germline-derived CDR1 and CDR2 are SGHRS and YFSETQ. CDR3 length: 14 residues. Deletions cut 5 bases from V and 6 bases from J, with 14 bases between. CDR3 amino acids: CASRQESPAGELFF. The CDR3 DNA sequence: TGCGCCAGCAGACAGGAATCCCCCGCCGGGGAGCTGTTTTTT. The full variable domain, rest sourced from reference TRBV5-1 and TRBJ2-2, is KAGVTQTPRYLIKTRGQQVTLSCSPISGHRSVSWYQQTPGQGLQFLFEYFSETQRNKGNFPGRFSGRQFSNSRSEMNVSTLELGDSALYLCASRQESPAGELFFGEGSRLTVL.

This clone was observed a few times. The genes are TRBV7-9 and TRBJ2-1; TRBD1 matches at 7 bases. This CDR3 has 15 amino acids. The V gene end was trimmed by 4 bases and the J gene end by 1 base; junction bases not matched to a gene: 4. Germline CDR1 reads SEHNR; CDR2 reads FQNEAQ (reference sequence). The CDR3, as DNA: TGTGCCAGCAGCTCGACAGGGCGATCCTACAATGAGCAGTTCTTC. Its protein is CASSSTGRSYNEQFF. The full variable domain, in which reference TRBV7-9 and TRBJ2-1 provide the parts outside the CDR3, is DTGVSQNPRHKITKRGQNVTFRCDPISEHNRLYWYRQTLGQGPEFLTYFQNEAQLEKSRLLSDRFSAERPKGSFSTLEIQRTEQGDSAMYLCASSSTGRSYNEQFFGPGTRLTVL.

The chain recombines TRBV5-6 with TRBJ2-1; no clear D. From germline, CDR1 is SGHDT and CDR2 YYEEEE. This CDR3 is 12 amino acids long. The V and J ends lost 0 bases and 9 bases respectively, with 7 bases between them. The CDR3: CASSLDLLEQFF. CDR3 sequence (DNA): TGTGCCAGCAGCTTGGATCTCCTTGAGCAGTTCTTC.

J is TRBJ2-1 and V is TRBV6-6; TRBD2 matches at 8 bases. V dropped 2 bases and J dropped 5; count of bases not matched to a gene: 5. CDR1 and CDR2 from the germline V gene are MNHNY and SVGAGI (reference sequence). This CDR3 is 15 amino acids long. The CDR3 nucleotides read TGTGCCAGCAGTTACCCTGCGGGGGGTCACAATGAGCAGTTCTTC. Its protein is CASSYPAGGHNEQFF.

V usage is TRBV7-9 and J usage is TRBJ2-7, with 8 positions matching TRBD1. Germline V lookup: CDR1 SEHNR, CDR2 FQNEAQ (reference sequence). CDR3 length equals 17 residues. The V and J ends lost 6 bases and 4 bases, in that order; junction bases with no gene match: 17. CDR3 loop: CASRSLPFAGGLYEQYF. The CDR3 DNA reads as TGTGCCAGCAGATCCCTCCCGTTTGCAGGGGGCTTATACGAGCAGTACTTC.

This clone has a handful of counts. The V call is TRBV6-5, the J call TRBJ2-7; D is undetermined. Germline V gene lookup returns CDR1 MNHEY and CDR2 SVGAGI. The CDR3 extends over 11 amino acids. V shed 2 bases and J shed 4 bases, with 3 bases lying between them. As DNA, the CDR3 is TGTGCCAGCAGTTACCTTTACGAGCAGTACTTC. Translation gives CASSYLYEQYF.

J is TRBJ2-7 and V is TRBV4-1; D might be TRBD2 (5 bases). With 1 base removed from V and 7 bases from J, the gap between germline ends came to 5 bases. The germline gives CDR1 MGHRA, CDR2 YSYEKL. There are 11 residues in the CDR3. DNA of the CDR3: TGCGCCAGCAGCCAAGGGAGGGAGCAGTACTTC. Translating gives CASSQGREQYF.

This clone was recorded a few times. This rearrangement joins TRBV29-1 to TRBJ2-3, with 8 nucleotides matching TRBD2. Germline CDR1 and CDR2: SQVTM and ANQGSEA. This CDR3 region has 13 residues. Trimming at V came to 6 bases and at J to 5 bases, leaving 7 bases not matched to a gene. The CDR3 DNA sequence: TGCAGCGTGGATGGTAGCGGGGTAGATACGCAGTATTTT. Residues: CSVDGSGVDTQYF.

This clone was seen just once. The genes are TRBV5-6 and TRBJ2-2, with 7 bases fitting TRBD2. Trimming removed 3 bases from V and 0 bases from J; junction bases left unmatched: 5. From germline, CDR1 is SGHDT and CDR2 YYEEEE. This CDR3 comprises 16 residues. This CDR3 reads CASSSLAATNTGELFF. As DNA, the CDR3 is TGTGCCAGCAGCTCCCTAGCGGCCACGAACACCGGGGAGCTGTTTTTT. Full variable domain (outside the CDR3, taken from reference TRBV5-6 and TRBJ2-2): DAGVTQSPTHLIKTRGQQVTLRCSPKSGHDTVSWYQQALGQGPQFIFQYYEEEERQRGNFPDRFSGHQFPNYSSELNVNALLLGDSALYLCASSSLAATNTGELFFGEGSRLTVL.

This rearrangement joins TRBV2 to TRBJ1-1; D perhaps matches TRBD1 (6 bases). V lost 3 bases, J lost 1 base, and 9 bases lay in between. This CDR3 contains 14 residues. Germline values: CDR1 SNHLY, CDR2 FYNNEI. CDR3 sequence reads: CASSDRGPNTEAFF. The CDR3 nucleotides read TGTGCCAGCAGTGACAGGGGCCCGAACACTGAAGCTTTCTTT. The complete variable domain, with remaining parts taken from reference TRBV2 and TRBJ1-1, reads EPEVTQTPSHQVTQMGQEVILRCVPISNHLYFYWYRQILGQKVEFLVSFYNNEISEKSEIFDDQFSVERPDGSNFTLKIRSTKLEDSAMYFCASSDRGPNTEAFFGQGTRLTVV.

The V and J genes are TRBV7-9 and TRBJ1-1, with 8 bases lining up with TRBD1. With V trimmed by 6 bases and J by 5 bases, 8 bases remained unmatched. Germline V gene sequence: CDR1 SEHNR, CDR2 FQNEAQ (reference sequence). The CDR3 length is 14 residues. The CDR3 is CASRSGQAGTEAFF. For the CDR3, the DNA is TGTGCCAGCAGATCGGGACAGGCGGGAACTGAAGCTTTCTTT.

The J gene is TRBJ1-1, the V gene TRBV6-4, with unresolved D. Looked up from germline, CDR1 is MRHNA and CDR2 is SNTAGT. The CDR3 covers 16 residues. The ends were cut back, 3 bases at V and 4 bases at J, with 18 bases in the middle. CDR3 sequence: CASSDLWCGPSTEAFF. The CDR3 DNA reads as TGTGCCAGCAGTGATTTGTGGTGTGGGCCCAGCACTGAAGCTTTCTTT.

The gene calls are TRBV7-2 and TRBJ2-2, with 13 nucleotides matching TRBD2. Germline CDR1 reads SGHTA; CDR2 reads FQGNSA. This CDR3 comprises 15 residues. V dropped 6 bases and J dropped 8; count of bases not matched to a gene: 6. CDR3 sequence: CASRRTSGGRGELFF. The CDR3 DNA reads as TGTGCCAGCAGGCGGACTAGCGGGGGCCGAGGGGAGCTGTTTTTT.